The 31 T cell receptor beta chains below were found in one sample sequenced in a study of cytomegalovirus exposure and HLA in healthy donors (dated by TCRdb to about 2017). Libraries were made using the immunoSEQ multiplex PCR assay. A mixture of 60 forward primers for TCR Vbeta segments and 13 reverse primers for TCR Jbeta segments was used in the multiplex PCR. In TCRdb, the immuneACCESS table is reduced to in-frame sequences with V and J assigned. These tables do not hold every clone; where another copy was compared, an unresolved V gene accounts for under half, and the others remain unexplained. This sample lists some 150,000 clones; around 82% were detected once. Around 6.6% of the sample goes to the ten largest clones. Sequencing input: PBMCs. These receptors were collected from a woman in her 50s in good health and CMV-seropositive.

For the CDR3, the DNA is TGTGCCAGCAAGAGCCCCTCATATTACAATGAGCAGTTCTTC. Protein: CASKSPSYYNEQFF. J is TRBJ2-1 and V is TRBV6-1, with no clear D. This CDR3 is 14 amino acids long. CDR1 and CDR2 (germline): MNHNS, SASEGT. Trimming pared 7 bases from V and 4 bases from J, leaving 14 bases between.

The chain is built from TRBV18 and TRBJ1-2; no definite D call. Deletions cut 2 bases from V and 6 bases from J, with 13 bases between. CDR1 is KGHSH, CDR2 LQKENI, per germline. This CDR3 is built from 14 residues. The chain's CDR3 is CASSPGPGSDGYTF. The DNA of the CDR3 is TGTGCCAGCTCACCAGGCCCGGGTTCGGATGGCTACACCTTC.

V is TRBV9 and J is TRBJ2-2; 13 bases align to TRBD2. This CDR3 spans 18 amino acids. Germline V lookup: CDR1 SGDLS, CDR2 YYNGEE. Germline trimming cut 0 bases from V and 6 bases from J; bases unmatched to any gene: 8. The CDR3: CASSVVPPTSGGAGELFF. DNA for the CDR3: TGTGCCAGCAGCGTAGTACCCCCCACTAGCGGGGGGGCCGGGGAGCTGTTTTTT.

V gene TRBV4-2 combines with J gene TRBJ2-5; D might be TRBD2 (5 bases). V was cut by 0 bases and J by 2 bases, with 13 bases left in between. This CDR3 spans 16 amino acids. CDR1 is LGHNA and CDR2 is YNFKEQ in the germline V gene. The CDR3 DNA follows: TGTGCCAGCAGCCAAGAATCCGAGGGCCCGCAAGAGACCCAGTACTTC. As protein: CASSQESEGPQETQYF.

The J gene is TRBJ2-7, the V gene TRBV12-5; TRBD1 might be the D (6 bases). The ends were cut back, 3 bases at V and 4 bases at J, with 7 bases in the middle. This CDR3 spans 12 amino acids. From germline, CDR1 is LGHNT and CDR2 FRNRAP. The CDR3 here is CASGFGTYEQYF. The CDR3 DNA follows: TGTGCTAGTGGTTTTGGGACATACGAGCAGTACTTC.

Of note for this clone: The sample has other DNA sequences that encode this CDR3 too. V gene TRBV6-5 combines with J gene TRBJ1-5; 8 bases fit TRBD1. Trimming took 4 bases from V and 1 from J; bases not matched to a gene: 3. Germline CDR1 MNHEY, CDR2 SVGAGI. This CDR3 is 15 amino acids long. CDR3 DNA: TGTGCCAGCAGTTTAGGACAGGGCAGCAATCAGCCCCAGCATTTT. Translating gives CASSLGQGSNQPQHF.

V and J are TRBV15 and TRBJ2-2, with 7 bases lining up with TRBD2. The CDR3 contains 15 residues. J gave up 8 bases and V 4 bases, and 10 bases lay outside the gene matches. Germline CDR1 is LNHNV and CDR2 is YYDKDF (reference sequence). The CDR3 bases are TGTGCCACCAGCACGCGGGGGACCTCGACGGGGGAGCTGTTTTTT. Translating it yields CATSTRGTSTGELFF.

V usage is TRBV7-9 and J usage is TRBJ1-5; 8 nucleotides line up with TRBD1. The CDR3 covers 13 residues. CDR1 and CDR2 (germline): SEHNR, FQNEAQ (reference sequence). The J segment lost 7 bases and the V segment lost 5 bases, leaving 4 bases of the junction unmatched. DNA of the CDR3: TGTGCCAGCAGCCACCCAGGGGGCCAGCCCCAGCATTTT. Protein sequence: CASSHPGGQPQHF.

V is TRBV6-5 and J is TRBJ2-7, with 7 bases lining up with TRBD1. The germline V gene encodes CDR1 MNHEY and CDR2 SVGAGI. J gave up 2 bases and V 2 bases, and 6 bases lay outside the gene matches. This CDR3 is 15 amino acids long. CDR3 nucleotide sequence: TGTGCCAGCAGTTACAACGAACAGGGGACCTACGAGCAGTACTTC. Translating it yields CASSYNEQGTYEQYF.

The rearrangement uses TRBV10-3 and TRBJ1-4, with D tentatively TRBD1 (6 bases). CDR3 size: 13 residues. Between the trimmed V and J ends, which lost 2 bases and 8 bases, there was a span of 9 bases. Germline loops: CDR1 ENHRY, CDR2 SYGVKD. DNA of the CDR3: TGTGCCATCAGTGAGACAGGGTCCGAAAAACTGTTTTTT. Translated: CAISETGSEKLFF.

The chain combines TRBV2 with TRBJ2-7; no reliable D call. The CDR3 is 14 residues long. Per the germline V gene, CDR1 is SNHLY and CDR2 is FYNNEI. V was trimmed by 6 bases and J by 3 bases, leaving 15 bases between them. The chain's CDR3 is CASRGARTLYEQYF. CDR3 coding DNA: TGTGCCAGCAGGGGCGCCCGTACCCTCTACGAGCAGTACTTC.

The V and J genes are TRBV2 and TRBJ2-3; 10 bases align to TRBD1. CDR1 is SNHLY, CDR2 FYNNEI, per germline. Trimming removed 6 bases from V and 4 bases from J; junction bases left unmatched: 7. The CDR3 sequence is 15 residues long. This chain's CDR3 is CASRERGTGADTQYF. DNA for the CDR3: TGTGCCAGCAGGGAAAGGGGGACAGGGGCAGATACGCAGTATTTT.

The chain has TRBV6-1 and TRBJ2-1, with D possibly TRBD2 on 6 matching bases. This CDR3 comprises 17 residues. CDR1 MNHNS and CDR2 SASEGT come from the germline V gene. With 0 bases removed from V and 4 bases from J, the gap between germline ends came to 16 bases. The CDR3 protein is CASSEAILAGRYNEQFF. CDR3 sequence (DNA): TGTGCCAGCAGTGAAGCGATCTTGGCGGGAAGGTACAATGAGCAGTTCTTC.

The chain carries TRBV9 and TRBJ1-2, with D maybe TRBD1 (5 bases). This CDR3 has 14 residues. The germline V gene encodes CDR1 SGDLS and CDR2 YYNGEE. Trimming took 0 bases from V and 8 from J, leaving 14 bases between them. As DNA, the CDR3 is TGTGCCAGCAGCGTAGATCTGGGGCAGACCGGCTACACCTTC. It specifies CASSVDLGQTGYTF. The whole variable domain, remainder taken from reference TRBV9 and TRBJ1-2, is DSGVTQTPKHLITATGQRVTLRCSPRSGDLSVYWYQQSLDQGLQFLIQYYNGEERAKGNILERFSAQQFPDLHSELNLSSLELGDSALYFCASSVDLGQTGYTFGSGTRLTVV.

The chain combines TRBV4-1 with TRBJ1-3; D may be TRBD1 (6 bases). The ends were cut back, 0 bases at V and 2 bases at J, with 14 bases in the middle. Germline CDR1 is MGHRA and CDR2 is YSYEKL. This CDR3 is built from 17 residues. The CDR3 region has the DNA TGCGCCAGCAGCCAAGAACGGCAGGGGCTTGCTGGAAACACCATATATTTT. It specifies CASSQERQGLAGNTIYF.

The genes are TRBV28 and TRBJ2-1; possibly TRBD2 for D (5 bases). Germline values: CDR1 MDHEN, CDR2 SYDVKM. Trimming stripped 8 bases from V and 7 bases from J, with 12 bases between. CDR3 size: 12 residues. This CDR3 is CASGYRENEQFF. DNA of the CDR3: TGTGCCAGCGGGTATAGGGAGAATGAGCAGTTCTTC. Based on the CDR3 plus reference TRBV28 and TRBJ2-1, the full variable domain is DVKVTQSSRYLVKRTGEKVFLECVQDMDHENMFWYRQDPGLGLRLIYFSYDVKMKEKGDIPEGYSVSREKKERFSLILESASTNQTSMYLCASGYRENEQFFGPGTRLTVL.

This chain links TRBV2 with TRBJ2-5; 13 bases are shared with TRBD2. The J call is doubtful: the DNA matches TRBJ2-7 better. This CDR3 spans 14 amino acids. In germline, CDR1 is SNHLY, CDR2 FYNNEI. CDR3 residues: CASRGTSGALEQYF. Written as DNA, the CDR3 is TGTGCCAGCAGAGGGACTAGCGGGGCCCTCGAGCAGTACTTC.

Written as DNA, the CDR3 is TGTGCCAGCAGCTTAGAAGGGACAGAGGGGTACGAGCAGTACTTC. Its translation: CASSLEGTEGYEQYF. This chain uses TRBV7-8 with TRBJ2-7, with TRBD1 matching 7 bases. CDR1 and CDR2 from the germline V gene are SGHVS and FQNEAQ. This CDR3 is 15 amino acids long. Losses at the gene ends were 1 base for V and 4 bases for J; bases not matched to a gene: 7.

For this clone: The limits of the CDR3 on the DNA are not certain, so only TCRdb's listed CDR3 is given. The chain is built from TRBV19 and TRBJ1-4. The CDR3 is 16 amino acids long, termini counted. Germline lookup yields CDR1 LNHDA and CDR2 SQIVND (reference sequence). The CDR3 loop is CASTSVRGRVDEKLFF.

The CDR3 nucleotides are TGTGCCAGCAGCTTAGGGCAAGGAGGTGAGCAGTTCTTC. Translation gives CASSLGQGGEQFF. This chain connects TRBV13 to TRBJ2-1; a possible D gene is TRBD2 (5 bases). This CDR3 region has 13 residues. The V gene lost 0 bases and the J gene lost 9 bases, with 9 bases spanning the gap. CDR1 and CDR2 (germline): PRHDT, FYEKMQ (reference sequence). The entire variable domain, with the rest obtained from reference TRBV13 and TRBJ2-1, is as follows: AAGVIQSPRHLIKEKRETATLKCYPIPRHDTVYWYQQGPGQDPQFLISFYEKMQSDKGSIPDRFSAQQFSDYHSELNMSSLELGDSALYFCASSLGQGGEQFFGPGTRLTVL.

A single count supports this clone. The gene calls are TRBV30 and TRBJ2-1, with 9 bases that match TRBD1. The CDR3 loop spans 13 amino acids. With 8 bases clipped from V and 9 bases from J, the junction kept 11 bases outside the gene matches. CDR1 GTSNPN and CDR2 SVGIG come from the germline V gene (reference sequence). The CDR3 bases are TGTGCCGGACAATCGGGACAGGGTCCTGAGCAGTTCTTC. Protein sequence: CAGQSGQGPEQFF.

This clone is a singleton in its sample. This chain uses TRBV9 with TRBJ2-3; TRBD2 might be the D (6 bases). Trimming pared 3 bases from V and 6 bases from J, leaving 14 bases between. The germline CDR1 and CDR2 sequences are SGDLS and YYNGEE. The CDR3 is 14 residues long. The CDR3 loop reads CASSGAGRRDTQYF. CDR3 nucleotide sequence: TGTGCCAGCAGCGGGGCGGGACGGCGGGATACGCAGTATTTT.

The chain links TRBV19 to TRBJ2-3; the match to TRBD2 covers 9 bases. Trimming took 5 bases from V and 0 from J; bases not matched to a gene: 3. Germline CDR1 LNHDA, CDR2 SQIVND (reference sequence). The CDR3 length is 15 residues. CDR3 sequence reads: CASSLAGDSTDTQYF. In DNA form, the CDR3 reads TGTGCCAGTAGTTTAGCGGGGGATAGCACAGATACGCAGTATTTT.

This chain connects TRBV5-1 to TRBJ1-2, with D unclear. V dropped 0 bases and J dropped 4 bases, with 10 bases sitting between them. CDR1 and CDR2 from the germline V gene are SGHRS and YFSETQ. The CDR3 runs 14 residues. CDR3 sequence: CASSLDGERYGYTF. As DNA, the CDR3 is TGCGCCAGCAGCTTGGACGGTGAGCGCTATGGCTACACCTTC.

This clone was recorded only once. The gene calls are TRBV6-1 and TRBJ1-2; tentative D call: TRBD1 (5 bases). The germline V gene encodes CDR1 MNHNS and CDR2 SASEGT. The CDR3 is made up of 12 amino acids. With 6 bases removed from V and 4 bases from J, the gap between germline ends came to 9 bases. The CDR3, as DNA: TGTGCCAGCAGGGACGACAGCTATGGCTACACCTTC. As protein: CASRDDSYGYTF.

V and J are TRBV2 and TRBJ2-7, with 8 bases matching TRBD1. CDR3 length: 11 amino acids. V shed 9 bases and J 6 bases; nucleotides not matched to a gene: 4. Germline loops: CDR1 SNHLY, CDR2 FYNNEI. CDR3 in DNA: TGTGCCAGTCTCGACAGGGGCGAGCAGTACTTC. Protein: CASLDRGEQYF.

CDR3 bases: TGTGCCAGCAGTAACAGGGCCCTTGAAGCTTTCTTT. Translation: CASSNRALEAFF. The chain couples TRBV6-5 to TRBJ1-1; D is perhaps TRBD1 (6 bases). With 5 bases removed from V and 7 bases from J, the gap between germline ends came to 11 bases. Germline V lookup: CDR1 MNHEY, CDR2 SVGAGI. The CDR3 contains 12 residues.

The chain uses TRBV2 and TRBJ1-1; tentatively, D is TRBD1 (6 bases). The CDR3 consists of 11 residues. V was shortened by 5 bases and J by 7 bases, with 8 bases between the two germline ends. Looked up from germline, CDR1 is SNHLY and CDR2 is FYNNEI. The CDR3 region has the DNA TGTGCCAGCAGTACAGGGTTTGAAGCTTTCTTT. Encoded protein: CASSTGFEAFF.

This sequence joins TRBV6-5 and TRBJ1-5; the D gene is possibly TRBD1 (6 bases). Trimming stripped 6 bases from V and 4 bases from J, with 16 bases between. From germline, CDR1 is MNHEY and CDR2 SVGAGI. The CDR3 extends over 15 amino acids. CDR3 amino acids: CASSTKQGLNQPQHF. In DNA form, the CDR3 reads TGTGCCAGCAGCACTAAACAGGGATTGAATCAGCCCCAGCATTTT.

This chain links TRBV19 with TRBJ1-1; possible D gene TRBD1, 6 bases. Trimming shortened V by 4 bases and J by 0 bases, and 15 bases separated the two germline ends. The CDR3 is 16 residues long. Germline CDR1 and CDR2: LNHDA and SQIVND (reference sequence). The DNA of the CDR3 is TGTGCCAGTAGTAAAACAGGGCTCTTGCTGAACACTGAAGCTTTCTTT. Its protein is CASSKTGLLLNTEAFF.

Remarks on this clone: The germline gene is not matched at one end of the junction; a read error may be the cause. This rearrangement joins TRBV7-9 to TRBJ1-4; D gene unclear. The germline CDR1 and CDR2 sequences are SEHNR and FQNEAQ (reference sequence). This CDR3 spans 16 amino acids. In nucleotides, the CDR3 is TGTTCCAGCAGCTTAGCGTTTGGGAGGGCTAATGAAAAACTGTTTTTT. Its protein is CSSSLAFGRANEKLFF.